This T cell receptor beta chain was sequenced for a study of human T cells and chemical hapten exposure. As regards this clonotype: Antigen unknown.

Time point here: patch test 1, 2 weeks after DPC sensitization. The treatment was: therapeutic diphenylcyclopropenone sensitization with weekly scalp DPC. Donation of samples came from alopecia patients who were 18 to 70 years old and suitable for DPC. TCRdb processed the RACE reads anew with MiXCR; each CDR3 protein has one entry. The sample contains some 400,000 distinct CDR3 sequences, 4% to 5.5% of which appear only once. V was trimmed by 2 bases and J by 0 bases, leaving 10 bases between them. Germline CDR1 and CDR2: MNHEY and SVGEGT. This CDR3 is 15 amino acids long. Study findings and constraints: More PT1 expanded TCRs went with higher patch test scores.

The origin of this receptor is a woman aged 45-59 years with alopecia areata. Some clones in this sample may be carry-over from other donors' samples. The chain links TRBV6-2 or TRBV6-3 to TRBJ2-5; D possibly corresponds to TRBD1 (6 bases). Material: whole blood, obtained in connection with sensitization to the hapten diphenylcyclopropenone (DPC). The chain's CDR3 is CASSYGQTYQETQYF. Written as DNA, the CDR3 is TGTGCCAGCAGTTACGGACAGACGTACCAAGAGACCCAGTACTTC.